The 5 T cell receptor beta chains reported below all come from one sample, sequenced in a study of T cell responses to AZD1222 COVID-19 vaccine. Profiled with immunoSEQ multiplex PCR; TCRdb holds only in-frame clones, not every one. This sample carries over 100,000 clones, more than 65% of them seen once, and the ten largest clones take about 9%. This material consisted of peripheral blood, taken on day 0 of AZD1222 vaccination. The receptor source for this set is an adult in good health.

The V call is TRBV18, the J call TRBJ1-4; 7 bases are shared with TRBD1. CDR3 length: 15 residues. Germline lookup yields CDR1 KGHSH and CDR2 LQKENI. Losses at the gene ends were 3 bases for V and 7 bases for J; bases not matched to a gene: 8. The CDR3 nucleotides read TGTGCCAGCTCACCCTCAGGGGGATCCGGTGAAAAACTGTTTTTT. Amino acids: CASSPSGGSGEKLFF.

CDR3 residues: CASSQDARSNQPQHF. CDR3 bases: TGTGCCAGCAGCCAAGATGCCAGAAGCAATCAGCCCCAGCATTTT. The chain combines TRBV3-1 (or the pseudogene TRBV3-2) with TRBJ1-5; D unresolved. The CDR3 extends over 15 amino acids. CDR1 and CDR2 from the germline V gene are LGHDT and YNNKEL (reference sequence). V lost 0 bases and J lost 1, with 7 bases in between.

This chain uses TRBV7-2 with TRBJ1-2; the match to TRBD1 covers 9 bases. J was trimmed by 8 bases and V by 5 bases; bases with no gene match: 9. Germline V gives CDR1 SGHTA, CDR2 FQGNSA. The CDR3 runs to 14 residues. This CDR3 is CASSLQTGQGGYTF. The CDR3 bases are TGTGCCAGCAGCCTACAGACGGGACAGGGCGGCTACACCTTC.

This chain uses TRBV9 with TRBJ2-3, with TRBD2 identical over 10 bases. The CDR3 spans 19 residues. The germline V gene has CDR1 SGDLS and CDR2 YYNGEE. Trimming at V came to 2 bases and at J to 4 bases, leaving 16 bases not matched to a gene. The DNA for the CDR3 is TGTGCCAGCAGCGTCTCTGGGGCTAGCGGGGGACGCTTTGCAGATACGCAGTATTTT. Translation: CASSVSGASGGRFADTQYF.

This clone came up a few times. The V and J genes are TRBV7-2 and TRBJ1-4; 7 bases are a match to TRBD1. The CDR3 consists of 15 residues. With V trimmed by 6 bases and J by 4 bases, 8 bases remained unmatched. CDR1 SGHTA and CDR2 FQGNSA come from the germline V gene. As DNA, the CDR3 is TGTGCCAGCAGTGCCCGACAGGGACATAATGAAAAACTGTTTTTT. Protein sequence: CASSARQGHNEKLFF.